The present TCR beta chain was sequenced within a study of type 1 regulatory T cells. The overall study: T-allo10 is an in vitro-generated, Tr1-enriched CD4 T cell product specific for alloantigen.

J gave up 9 bases and V 4 bases, and 12 bases lay outside the gene matches. This CDR3 comprises 15 residues. Germline V CDR1 and CDR2: LNHNV, YYDKDF (reference sequence). One entry per CDR3 protein results from TCRdb running MiXCR on the reads. The table records some 100,000 distinct CDR3 sequences, 31% of them present only once. The sample comprised CD4+ T cells, either the whole sample or a sorted fraction (not recorded which). This sequence joins TRBV15 and TRBJ2-1, with 7 positions matching TRBD2. This sequence originates from a human donor in good health. The CDR3 DNA reads TGTGCCACCAGCAACCGACTAGCTTCCATTGGTGAGCAGTTCTTC. Its translation is CATSNRLASIGEQFF.